These T cell receptor beta chains were read from a single sample in a study of blood T cell repertoires in COVID-19. Clones were read by immunoSEQ multiplex PCR, and TCRdb kept only the in-frame ones, dropping some. The repertoire holds approximately 260,000 clones, with approximately 90% as singletons. Sequenced material: peripheral blood. Receptors were obtained from a man younger than 35 with active or convalescent COVID-19. The CDR3 runs from the conserved cysteine through the conserved F or W. D genes are given only for firm matches. Clone size appears in some rows only: once, few, many, or a class for an expanded clone.

j_call v_call d_call clone_size cdr3_nt cdr3_aa
TRBJ1-3 TRBV19 . . TGTGCCAGTAGTATACAGGGGAAAGGAAACACCATATATTTT CASSIQGKGNTIYF
TRBJ1-3 TRBV19 . . TGTGCCAGTAGTATAGTGGGCAGGGATGGAAACACCATATATTTT CASSIVGRDGNTIYF
TRBJ1-2 TRBV2 TRBD1 few TGTGCCAGCAGGAAGGGACAGGGTACTAACTATGGCTACACCTTC CASRKGQGTNYGYTF
TRBJ2-3 TRBV18 . . TGTGCCAGCTCACCAGGGCAGACCAAAGGAGATACGCAGTATTTT CASSPGQTKGDTQYF
TRBJ2-3 TRBV5-1 TRBD2 . TGCGCCAGCAGCTGGCCTAGCGGGACACAGCCAGATACGCAGTATTTT CASSWPSGTQPDTQYF
TRBJ1-4 TRBV7-2 . . TGTGCCAGCAGCTTAAATACCGGAGCCGAAAAACTGTTTTTT CASSLNTGAEKLFF
TRBJ2-7 TRBV5-6 TRBD1 . TGTGCCAGCAGCTTGGTGGGACAGGGGAGCTCCTACGAGCAGTACTTC CASSLVGQGSSYEQYF
TRBJ1-2 TRBV5-1 . many TGCGCCAGCAGACTTGGGGGCGACGGCTATGGCTACACCTTC CASRLGGDGYGYTF
TRBJ2-1 TRBV7-9 . once TGTGCCAGCAGCTTAGGTGGACTTCCCCCGTTCTTC CASSLGGLPPFF
TRBJ2-2 TRBV24-1 . . TGTGCCACCAGTCTACGGGGTGGCACCGGGGAGCTGTTTTTT CATSLRGGTGELFF
TRBJ2-3 TRBV9 . . TGTGCCAGCAGCCGGGGGGCAATCACAGATACGCAGTATTTT CASSRGAITDTQYF
TRBJ2-7 TRBV28 . once TGTGCCAGCACCGCTCAAGGGGCGGGGTTCACCTACGAGCAGTACTTC CASTAQGAGFTYEQYF
TRBJ2-2 TRBV11-1 . . TGTGCCAGCAGCTTAATAGGGAGCGGCACCGGGGAGCTGTTTTTT CASSLIGSGTGELFF
TRBJ2-7 TRBV2 TRBD2 few TGTGCCAGTTTTCAGACTAGCGGGGGAACGGAGACCTACGAGCAGTACTTC CASFQTSGGTETYEQYF
TRBJ1-6 TRBV3-1/TRBV3-2 . once TGTGCCAGCAGCCAATTTTTAACGAGCTCCTATAATTCACCCCTCCACTTT CASSQFLTSSYNSPLHF
TRBJ1-5 TRBV10-3 . . TGTGCCATCAGTGAACGGGCAGGGAAGGCCAATCAGCCCCAGCATTTT CAISERAGKANQPQHF
TRBJ2-2 TRBV3-1/TRBV3-2 . . TGTGCCAGCAGCCCCGAGAGGCCTAACACCGGGGAGCTGTTTTTT CASSPERPNTGELFF
TRBJ2-2 TRBV24-1 . once TGTGCCACCAGTGGACTACCCCCTAACACCGGGGAGCTGTTTTTT CATSGLPPNTGELFF
TRBJ2-7 TRBV7-9 TRBD1 . TGTGCCAGCAGCTCACCTCCGACAGGGTCCGACGAGCAGTACTTC CASSSPPTGSDEQYF
TRBJ1-1 TRBV18 . . TGTGCCAGCTCACCTACACAGGTGTACACTGAAGCTTTCTTT CASSPTQVYTEAFF
TRBJ2-1 TRBV14 TRBD1 . TGTGCCAGCAGCCAACCCCCGGGACAGGGGGGGAATGAGCAGTTCTTC CASSQPPGQGGNEQFF
TRBJ1-2 TRBV6-5 TRBD1 . TGTGCCAGCAGCACGGACAGGAATTATGGCTACACCTTC CASSTDRNYGYTF
TRBJ2-3 TRBV10-3 TRBD2 . TGTGCCATCAAGAGCGGGGGCACAGATACGCAGTATTTT CAIKSGGTDTQYF
TRBJ1-1 TRBV18 . . TGTGCCAGCTCACCGGAGGCACACCTTAATACTTTCTTT CASSPEAHLNTFF
TRBJ2-3 TRBV9 . . TGTGCCAGCAGCGTAGGGCCAGATACGCAGTATTTT CASSVGPDTQYF
TRBJ1-3 TRBV7-2 . . TGTGCCAGCAGCCCCAACGGGGATGGAAACACCATATATTTT CASSPNGDGNTIYF
TRBJ1-5 TRBV19 . . TGTGCCAGTAGTATACAGTCGGGGTATAGCAATCAGCCCCAGCATTTT CASSIQSGYSNQPQHF
TRBJ2-5 TRBV19 TRBD1 . TGTGCCAGTAGTCCTTACAGGGGGGAGACCCAGTACTTC CASSPYRGETQYF